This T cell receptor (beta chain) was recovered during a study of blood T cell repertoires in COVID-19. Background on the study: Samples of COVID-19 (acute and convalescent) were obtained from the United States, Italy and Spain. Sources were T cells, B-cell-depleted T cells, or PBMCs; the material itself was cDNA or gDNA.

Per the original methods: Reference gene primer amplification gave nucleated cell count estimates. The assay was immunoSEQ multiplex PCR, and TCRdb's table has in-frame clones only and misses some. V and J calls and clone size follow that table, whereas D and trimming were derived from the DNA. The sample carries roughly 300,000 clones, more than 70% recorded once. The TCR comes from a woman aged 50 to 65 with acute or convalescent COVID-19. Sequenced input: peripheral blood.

The CDR3 DNA follows: TGTGCCAGCAAATCCTCCTCTGGAAACACCATATATTTT. Protein sequence: CASKSSSGNTIYF. The J gene is TRBJ1-3, the V gene TRBV6-1; D uncertain. The CDR3 spans 13 residues. Germline loops: CDR1 MNHNS, CDR2 SASEGT. V was shortened by 7 bases and J by 0 bases, with 7 bases between the two germline ends.